What follows are 17 T cell receptor beta chains derived from one specimen sequenced in a study of T cells after somatic rescue of genetic block. Measured with immunoSEQ multiplex PCR; TCRdb has only the in-frame clones, and not every one. Of roughly 70,000 clones in the sample, around 92% were seen once. What was sequenced was peripheral blood mononuclear cells (PBMCs). The origin of the receptors is a man aged 35-49 years.

The chain joins TRBV10-1 to TRBJ2-1, with 9 bases that match TRBD2. Unmatched junction bases numbered 13, after V lost 3 bases and J lost 4 bases. The CDR3 is 18 residues long. Per the germline V gene, CDR1 is WNHNN and CDR2 is SYGVQD (reference sequence). CDR3 in amino acids: CASSDLSAAGGRYNEQFF. The CDR3 bases are TGCGCCAGCAGTGACCTATCCGCGGCGGGAGGGCGGTACAATGAGCAGTTCTTC.

The rearrangement joins TRBV6-5 to TRBJ1-6; a possible D gene is TRBD1 (6 bases). V was cut by 2 bases and J by 7 bases, with 12 bases left in between. Germline values: CDR1 MNHEY, CDR2 SVGAGI. The CDR3 is made up of 15 amino acids. CDR3 residues: CASSYGQGPNSPLHF. DNA for the CDR3: TGTGCCAGCAGTTACGGGCAGGGGCCGAATTCACCCCTCCACTTT.

V and J are TRBV7-3 and TRBJ1-2; D is possibly TRBD1 (5 bases). Germline V CDR1 and CDR2: SGHTA, FQGTGA. Trimming removed 2 bases from V and 1 base from J, with 5 bases in between. The CDR3 contains 13 residues. The CDR3 loop reads CASSLGHNYGYTF. The CDR3 DNA reads TGTGCCAGCAGCTTAGGACATAACTATGGCTACACCTTC.

The chain combines TRBV18 with TRBJ2-5; tentatively, D is TRBD2 (5 bases). V lost 1 base and J 4 bases, leaving 10 bases between the germline ends. The CDR3 consists of 14 residues. Germline CDR1 reads KGHSH; CDR2 reads LQKENI. This CDR3 reads CASSPLSGLETQYF. CDR3 in DNA: TGTGCCAGCTCACCACTATCGGGGTTAGAGACCCAGTACTTC.

The V call is TRBV7-9, the J call TRBJ2-6; D call uncertain. Trimming removed 4 bases at V and 2 bases at J, with 15 bases between. This CDR3 spans 17 amino acids. The V gene's germline CDR1 is SEHNR and CDR2 FQNEAQ (reference sequence). CDR3 coding DNA: TGTGCCAGCAGCTCGTATGGGGTGGGGACTGGGGCCAACGTCCTGACTTTC. Protein sequence: CASSSYGVGTGANVLTF.

This rearrangement joins TRBV11-2 to TRBJ2-2; D assignment may be TRBD1 or TRBD2 (5 bases each). Germline values: CDR1 SGHAT, CDR2 FQNNGV. The CDR3 sequence is 14 residues long. Trimming cost V 4 bases and J 2 bases, with 8 bases left between them. The CDR3 sequence: CASSSGPNTGELFF. CDR3 nucleotide sequence: TGTGCCAGCAGCTCGGGACCAAACACCGGGGAGCTGTTTTTT. Combining the CDR3 with reference TRBV11-2 and TRBJ2-2 gives the whole variable domain EAGVAQSPRYKIIEKRQSVAFWCNPISGHATLYWYQQILGQGPKLLIQFQNNGVVDDSQLPKDRFSAERLKGVDSTLKIQPAKLEDSAVYLCASSSGPNTGELFFGEGSRLTVL.

V and J are TRBV9 and TRBJ1-4; TRBD1 aligns across 7 bases. J gave up 8 bases and V 4 bases, and 8 bases lay outside the gene matches. Germline CDR1 and CDR2: SGDLS and YYNGEE. The CDR3 runs 14 residues. In nucleotides, the CDR3 is TGTGCCAGCAGCCCGGGACAGCGAAGGGAAAAACTGTTTTTT. It specifies CASSPGQRREKLFF.

The chain employs TRBV18 and TRBJ1-1, with 8 bases identical to TRBD1. This CDR3 spans 16 amino acids. V trimming: 6 bases; J trimming: 0 bases; junction bases outside the gene matches: 9. Germline V gene data show CDR1 as KGHSH and CDR2 as LQKENI. This CDR3 reads CASSTGVPLLNTEAFF. DNA of the CDR3: TGTGCCAGCTCGACAGGGGTCCCCCTCCTGAACACTGAAGCTTTCTTT.

This rearrangement joins TRBV6-6 to TRBJ2-5; D is uncertain. Germline lookup yields CDR1 MNHNY and CDR2 SVGAGI (reference sequence). This CDR3 is built from 12 residues. The V end lost 5 bases, the J end lost 5 bases, and 9 bases lay between the germline ends. The chain's CDR3 is CASSTDPETQYF. CDR3 DNA sequence: TGTGCCAGCAGTACGGACCCGGAGACCCAGTACTTC.

This clone was picked up one time. This sequence joins TRBV5-8 and TRBJ2-5, with D perhaps TRBD2 (7 bases). This CDR3 has 15 amino acids. Germline V gene data show CDR1 as SGHTS and CDR2 as YDEGEE. The germline V and J ends were trimmed by 0 bases and 5 bases, with 14 bases remaining between them. The CDR3 spells CASSLDRGARETQYF. CDR3 nucleotide sequence: TGTGCCAGCAGCTTGGATCGGGGGGCGCGGGAGACCCAGTACTTC.

The chain combines TRBV5-6 with TRBJ2-7; 9 nucleotides agree with TRBD1. With V trimmed by 5 bases and J by 0 bases, 0 bases remained unmatched. The CDR3 has 13 residues. Germline values: CDR1 SGHDT, CDR2 YYEEEE. CDR3 sequence: CASRTGGSYEQYF. DNA of the CDR3: TGTGCCAGCAGGACAGGGGGCTCCTACGAGCAGTACTTC.

The genes are TRBV4-1 and TRBJ2-1; 14 nucleotides line up with TRBD2. Looked up from germline, CDR1 is MGHRA and CDR2 is YSYEKL. The ends lost 1 base at V and 0 bases at J; junction bases unmatched: 8. This CDR3 spans 20 amino acids. The CDR3 sequence is CASSQATGLAGVSSYNEQFF. CDR3 bases: TGCGCCAGCAGCCAAGCTACGGGACTAGCGGGGGTGAGCTCCTACAATGAGCAGTTCTTC.

As DNA, the CDR3 is TGCGCCAGCAGCTCCCTAGCGGGGGGCCAGGCAGATACGCAGTATTTT. Protein sequence: CASSSLAGGQADTQYF. This chain links TRBV5-1 with TRBJ2-3; 11 positions match TRBD2. Trimming cost V 3 bases and J 4 bases; bases outside gene matches: 7. This CDR3 comprises 16 residues. Germline assignment: CDR1 SGHRS and CDR2 YFSETQ.

This clone was recorded only once. V gene TRBV7-8 combines with J gene TRBJ1-4; no definite D call. The CDR3 loop spans 12 amino acids. V gave up 5 bases and J gave up 7 bases, with 8 bases separating them. The germline V gene encodes CDR1 SGHVS and CDR2 FQNEAQ. The CDR3 loop is CASSTGREKLFF. The CDR3 nucleotides read TGTGCCAGCAGCACCGGCCGTGAAAAACTGTTTTTT.

This clone was recorded a few times. J is TRBJ1-1 and V is TRBV7-3, with D tentatively TRBD1 (6 bases). V was cut by 4 bases and J by 6 bases, with 15 bases left in between. Germline V gives CDR1 SGHTA, CDR2 FQGTGA. The CDR3 contains 14 residues. The CDR3 reads CASSSNPGGPEAFF. CDR3 DNA sequence: TGTGCCAGCAGCTCTAATCCGGGGGGCCCTGAAGCTTTCTTT.

The CDR3 DNA reads as TGTGCCAGCAGCTTAGTAACTACTAGAGCCGGGGAGCTGTTTTTT. Amino acids: CASSLVTTRAGELFF. This rearrangement joins TRBV7-2 to TRBJ2-2; a weak D match, TRBD2 (5 bases). Germline assignment: CDR1 SGHTA and CDR2 FQGNSA. The CDR3 contains 15 residues. Trimming left V 1 base short and J 6 bases short, with 12 bases between.

The CDR3 region has the DNA TGTGCCAGCAGTCCCGGGGACAGCGCCTACGAGCAGTACTTC. This sequence encodes CASSPGDSAYEQYF. The V call is TRBV6-5, the J call TRBJ2-7; TRBD1 matches 7 bases. V was pared by 5 bases and J by 2 bases, with 6 bases of the junction left unmatched. This CDR3 comprises 14 residues. Germline CDR1 and CDR2: MNHEY and SVGAGI.